Sequencing of this TCR beta chain was carried out in a study of cytomegalovirus exposure and HLA in healthy donors. Study overall: Within an early data release were 65 million to 90 million unique TCRs drawn from HLA-typed donors. General study results and limits: Rarity marked most TCR sequences, yet some public TCRs occurred in many donors. Most of the CMV-associated TCR beta chains (in a later analysis) appeared to be HLA-restricted.

Regarding donors, all were healthy bone marrow donors. Worth noting for this clone: Its antigen is unidentified.

Primers included in the PCR were 60 Vbeta and 13 Jbeta primers. Clones were sequenced by immunoSEQ multiplex PCR, and TCRdb holds only the in-frame ones, with some missing. The sample holds about 120,000 clones. Germline-derived CDR1 and CDR2 are MNHNY and SVGAGI (reference sequence). V was cut by 4 bases and J by 4 bases, with 7 bases left in between. There are 12 residues in the CDR3. V gene TRBV6-6 combines with J gene TRBJ2-5; D not resolved. Input material: PBMCs. The receptor comes from a man between 18 and 35 years old in good health and CMV-seronegative. Here the CDR3 reads CASSSAAETQYF. CDR3 in DNA: TGTGCCAGCAGTTCTGCGGCAGAGACCCAGTACTTC.